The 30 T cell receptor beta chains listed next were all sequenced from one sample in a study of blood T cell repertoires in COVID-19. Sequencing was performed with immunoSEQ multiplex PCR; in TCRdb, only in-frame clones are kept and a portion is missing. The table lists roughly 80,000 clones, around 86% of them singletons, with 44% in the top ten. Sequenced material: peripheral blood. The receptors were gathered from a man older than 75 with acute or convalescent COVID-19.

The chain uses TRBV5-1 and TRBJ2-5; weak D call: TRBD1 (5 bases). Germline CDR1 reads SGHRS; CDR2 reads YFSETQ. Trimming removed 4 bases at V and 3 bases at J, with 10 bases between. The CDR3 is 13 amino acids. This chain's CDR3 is CASSTTVEETQYF. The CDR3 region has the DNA TGCGCCAGCAGCACGACAGTTGAAGAGACCCAGTACTTC. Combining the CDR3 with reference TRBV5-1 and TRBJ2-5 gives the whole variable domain KAGVTQTPRYLIKTRGQQVTLSCSPISGHRSVSWYQQTPGQGLQFLFEYFSETQRNKGNFPGRFSGRQFSNSRSEMNVSTLELGDSALYLCASSTTVEETQYFGPGTRLLVL.

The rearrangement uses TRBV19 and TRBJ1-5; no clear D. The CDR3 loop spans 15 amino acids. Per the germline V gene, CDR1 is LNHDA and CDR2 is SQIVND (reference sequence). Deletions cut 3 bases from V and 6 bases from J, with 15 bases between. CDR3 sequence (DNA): TGTGCCAGTAGTATGGCGGGGTGGAAGAGTCAGCCCCAGCATTTT. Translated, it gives CASSMAGWKSQPQHF.

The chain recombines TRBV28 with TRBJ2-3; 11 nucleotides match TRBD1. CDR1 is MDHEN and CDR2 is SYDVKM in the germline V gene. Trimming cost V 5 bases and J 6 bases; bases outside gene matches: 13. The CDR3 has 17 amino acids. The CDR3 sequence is CASSLRTGGVLGDTQYF. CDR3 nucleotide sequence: TGTGCCAGCAGTCTTAGGACAGGGGGCGTCCTGGGGGATACGCAGTATTTT. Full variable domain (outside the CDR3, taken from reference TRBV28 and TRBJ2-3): DVKVTQSSRYLVKRTGEKVFLECVQDMDHENMFWYRQDPGLGLRLIYFSYDVKMKEKGDIPEGYSVSREKKERFSLILESASTNQTSMYLCASSLRTGGVLGDTQYFGPGTRLTVL.

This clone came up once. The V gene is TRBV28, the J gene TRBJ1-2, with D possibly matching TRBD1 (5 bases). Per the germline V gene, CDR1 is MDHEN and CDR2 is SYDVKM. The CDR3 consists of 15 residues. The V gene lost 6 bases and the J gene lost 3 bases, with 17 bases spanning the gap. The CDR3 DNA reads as TGTGCCAGCAGCCTCCCGGGGCCGGGGGACTATGGCTACACCTTC. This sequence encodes CASSLPGPGDYGYTF.

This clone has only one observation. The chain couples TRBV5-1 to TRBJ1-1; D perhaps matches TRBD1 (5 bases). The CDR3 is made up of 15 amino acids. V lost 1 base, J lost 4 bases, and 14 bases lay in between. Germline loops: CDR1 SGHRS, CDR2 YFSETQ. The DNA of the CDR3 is TGCGCCAGCAGCTTGCTGTCAGGGCTGGGCACTGAAGCTTTCTTT. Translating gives CASSLLSGLGTEAFF.

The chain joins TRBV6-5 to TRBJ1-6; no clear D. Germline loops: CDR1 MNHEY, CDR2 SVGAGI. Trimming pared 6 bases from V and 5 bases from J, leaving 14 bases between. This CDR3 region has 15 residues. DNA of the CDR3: TGTGCCAGCAGGAATTACGGGATCGATAATTCACCCCTCCACTTT. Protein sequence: CASRNYGIDNSPLHF.

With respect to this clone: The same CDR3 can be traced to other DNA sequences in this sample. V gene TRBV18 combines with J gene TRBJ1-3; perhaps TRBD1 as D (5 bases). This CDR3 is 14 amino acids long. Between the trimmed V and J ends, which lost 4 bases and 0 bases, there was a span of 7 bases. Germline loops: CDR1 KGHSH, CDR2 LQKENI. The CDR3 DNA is TGTGCCAGCTCACGTGACAGCTCTGGAAACACCATATATTTT. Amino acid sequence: CASSRDSSGNTIYF.

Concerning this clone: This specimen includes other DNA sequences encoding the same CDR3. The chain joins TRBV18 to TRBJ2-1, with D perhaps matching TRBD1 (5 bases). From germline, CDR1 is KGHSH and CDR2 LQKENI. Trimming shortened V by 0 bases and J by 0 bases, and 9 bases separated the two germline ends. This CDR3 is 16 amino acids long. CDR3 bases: TGTGCCAGCTCACCACCTGGGGCCCTCTCCTACAATGAGCAGTTCTTC. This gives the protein CASSPPGALSYNEQFF. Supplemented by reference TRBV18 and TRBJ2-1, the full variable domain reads NAGVMQNPRHLVRRRGQEARLRCSPMKGHSHVYWYRQLPEEGLKFMVYLQKENIIDESGMPKERFSAEFPKEGPSILRIQQVVRGDSAAYFCASSPPGALSYNEQFFGPGTRLTVL.

The CDR3 spells CASSQETLSTGTACWGGTEAFF. The CDR3 DNA reads TGTGCCAGCAGCCAAGAAACACTTTCAACTGGGACAGCATGCTGGGGAGGCACTGAAGCTTTCTTT. This rearrangement joins TRBV3-1 (or the pseudogene TRBV3-2) to TRBJ1-1; 7 bases match TRBD1. After removal of 0 bases from V and 4 bases from J, the junction contained 26 bases not matched to a gene. Germline loops: CDR1 LGHDT, CDR2 YNNKEL (reference sequence). This CDR3 comprises 22 residues.

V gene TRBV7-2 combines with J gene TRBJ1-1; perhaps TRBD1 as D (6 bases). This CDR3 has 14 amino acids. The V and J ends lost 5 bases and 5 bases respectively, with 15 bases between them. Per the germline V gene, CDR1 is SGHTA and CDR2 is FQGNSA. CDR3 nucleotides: TGTGCCAGCAGCACCCAGGGGCTACGAACTGAAGCTTTCTTT. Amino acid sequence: CASSTQGLRTEAFF.

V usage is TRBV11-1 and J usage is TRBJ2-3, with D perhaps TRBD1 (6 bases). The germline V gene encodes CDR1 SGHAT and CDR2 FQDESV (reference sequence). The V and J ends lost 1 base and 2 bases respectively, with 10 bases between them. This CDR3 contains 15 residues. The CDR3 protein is CASSLGTVSTDTQYF. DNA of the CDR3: TGTGCCAGCAGCTTAGGGACAGTATCCACAGATACGCAGTATTTT.

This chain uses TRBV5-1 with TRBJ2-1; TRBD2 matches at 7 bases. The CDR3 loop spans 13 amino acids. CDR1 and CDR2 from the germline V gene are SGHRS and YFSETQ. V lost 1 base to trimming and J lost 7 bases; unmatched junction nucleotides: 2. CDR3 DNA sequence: TGCGCCAGCAGCTTGACTAGCGTAAATGAGCAGTTCTTC. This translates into CASSLTSVNEQFF.

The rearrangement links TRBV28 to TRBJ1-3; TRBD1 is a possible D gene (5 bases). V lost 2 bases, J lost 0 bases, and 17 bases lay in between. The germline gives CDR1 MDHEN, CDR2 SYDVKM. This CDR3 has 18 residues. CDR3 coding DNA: TGTGCCAGCAGTTTAAGCGGGGCAGGCTACCTCTCTGGAAACACCATATATTTT. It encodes CASSLSGAGYLSGNTIYF.

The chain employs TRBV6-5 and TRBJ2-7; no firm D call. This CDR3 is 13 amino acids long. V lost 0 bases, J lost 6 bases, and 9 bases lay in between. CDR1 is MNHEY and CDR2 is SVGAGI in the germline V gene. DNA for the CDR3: TGTGCCAGCAGTTACTCCCCCCGGAGCGAGCAGTACTTC. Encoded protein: CASSYSPRSEQYF.

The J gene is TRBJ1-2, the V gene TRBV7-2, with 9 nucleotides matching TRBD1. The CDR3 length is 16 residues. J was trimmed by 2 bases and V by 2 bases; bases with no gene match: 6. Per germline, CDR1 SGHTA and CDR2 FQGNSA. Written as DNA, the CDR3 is TGTGCCAGCAGCTTACCCGGGACAGGGAAGAACTATGGCTACACCTTC. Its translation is CASSLPGTGKNYGYTF.

Here the CDR3 DNA reads TGTGCCAGCAGTTTCACATACAGGGGTGGTGGCTACACCTTC. As protein: CASSFTYRGGGYTF. This chain uses TRBV27 with TRBJ1-2, with 7 bases lining up with TRBD1. The V gene end was trimmed by 3 bases and the J gene end by 7 bases; junction bases not matched to a gene: 8. This CDR3 is built from 14 residues. Looked up from germline, CDR1 is MNHEY and CDR2 is SMNVEV (reference sequence).

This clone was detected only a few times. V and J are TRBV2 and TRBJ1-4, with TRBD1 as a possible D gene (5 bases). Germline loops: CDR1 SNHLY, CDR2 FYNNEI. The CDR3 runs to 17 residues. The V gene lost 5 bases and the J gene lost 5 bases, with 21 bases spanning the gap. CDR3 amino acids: CASSPPTTGNTNEKLFF. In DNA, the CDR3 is TGTGCCAGCAGTCCCCCAACTACAGGAAACACAAATGAAAAACTGTTTTTT.

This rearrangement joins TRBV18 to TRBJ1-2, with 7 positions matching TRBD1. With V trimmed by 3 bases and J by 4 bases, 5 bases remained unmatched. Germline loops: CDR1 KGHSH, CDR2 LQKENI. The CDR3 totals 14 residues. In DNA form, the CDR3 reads TGTGCCAGCTCACCTCCCGCAGGGGGCTATGGCTACACCTTC. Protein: CASSPPAGGYGYTF.

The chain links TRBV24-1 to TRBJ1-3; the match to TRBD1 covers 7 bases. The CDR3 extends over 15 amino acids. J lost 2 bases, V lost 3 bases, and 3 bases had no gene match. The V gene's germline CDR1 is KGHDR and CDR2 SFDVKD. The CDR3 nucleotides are TGTGCCACCAGTGATCCTACAGGGGCTGGAAACACCATATATTTT. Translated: CATSDPTGAGNTIYF.

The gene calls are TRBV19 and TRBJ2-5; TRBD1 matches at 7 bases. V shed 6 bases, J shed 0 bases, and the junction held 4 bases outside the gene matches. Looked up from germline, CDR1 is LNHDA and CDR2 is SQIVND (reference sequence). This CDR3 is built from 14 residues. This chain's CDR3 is CASSSGQHQETQYF. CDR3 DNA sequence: TGTGCCAGTAGCTCGGGACAGCACCAAGAGACCCAGTACTTC.

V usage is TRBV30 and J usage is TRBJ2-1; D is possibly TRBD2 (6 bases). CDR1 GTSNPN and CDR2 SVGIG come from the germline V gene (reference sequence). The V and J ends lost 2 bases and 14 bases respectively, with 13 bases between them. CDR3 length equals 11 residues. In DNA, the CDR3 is TGTGCCTGGAGTCTTGGAGGGAGAGAGTTCTTC. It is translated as CAWSLGGREFF.

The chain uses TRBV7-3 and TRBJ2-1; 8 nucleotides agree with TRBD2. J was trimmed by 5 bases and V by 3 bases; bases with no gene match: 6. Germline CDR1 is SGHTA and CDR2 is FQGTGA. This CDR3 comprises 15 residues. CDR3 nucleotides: TGTGCCAGCAGCTTCAGCGGGAGAAAAGACAATGAGCAGTTCTTC. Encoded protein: CASSFSGRKDNEQFF.

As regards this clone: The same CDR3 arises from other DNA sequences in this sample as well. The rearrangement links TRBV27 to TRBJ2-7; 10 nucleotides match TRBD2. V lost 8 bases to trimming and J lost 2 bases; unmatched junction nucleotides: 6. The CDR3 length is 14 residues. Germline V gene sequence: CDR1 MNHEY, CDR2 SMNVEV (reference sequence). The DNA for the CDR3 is TGTGCCAGCCGGTTAGCGGGAGGCACCTACGAGCAGTACTTC. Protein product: CASRLAGGTYEQYF.

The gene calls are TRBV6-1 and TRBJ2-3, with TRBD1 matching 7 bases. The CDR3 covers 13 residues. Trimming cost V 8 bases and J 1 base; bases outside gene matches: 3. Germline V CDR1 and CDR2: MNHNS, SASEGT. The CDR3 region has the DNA TGTGCCAGCCAGGGGACAGGCACAGATACGCAGTATTTT. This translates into CASQGTGTDTQYF.

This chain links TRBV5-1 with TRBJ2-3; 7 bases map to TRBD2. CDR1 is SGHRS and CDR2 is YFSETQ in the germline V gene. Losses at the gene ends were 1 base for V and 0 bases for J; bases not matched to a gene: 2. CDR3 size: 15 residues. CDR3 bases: TGCGCCAGCAGCTTGCAAGCGGGAAGCACAGATACGCAGTATTTT. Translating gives CASSLQAGSTDTQYF. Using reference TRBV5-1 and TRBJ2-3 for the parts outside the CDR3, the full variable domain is KAGVTQTPRYLIKTRGQQVTLSCSPISGHRSVSWYQQTPGQGLQFLFEYFSETQRNKGNFPGRFSGRQFSNSRSEMNVSTLELGDSALYLCASSLQAGSTDTQYFGPGTRLTVL.

The CDR3 sequence: CSASALTGVIGQPQHF. The CDR3 DNA sequence: TGCAGTGCTAGTGCTTTGACAGGGGTTATCGGTCAGCCCCAGCATTTT. This chain uses TRBV20-1 with TRBJ1-5, with 8 bases matching TRBD1. Losses at the gene ends were 3 bases for V and 6 bases for J; bases not matched to a gene: 13. The germline gives CDR1 DFQATT, CDR2 SNEGSKA (reference sequence). The CDR3 loop spans 16 amino acids.

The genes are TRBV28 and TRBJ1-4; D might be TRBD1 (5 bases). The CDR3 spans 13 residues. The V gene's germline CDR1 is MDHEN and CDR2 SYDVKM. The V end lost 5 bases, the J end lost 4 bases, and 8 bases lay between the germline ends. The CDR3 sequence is CASSRGLNEKLFF. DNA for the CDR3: TGTGCCAGCAGTAGGGGCCTTAATGAAAAACTGTTTTTT.

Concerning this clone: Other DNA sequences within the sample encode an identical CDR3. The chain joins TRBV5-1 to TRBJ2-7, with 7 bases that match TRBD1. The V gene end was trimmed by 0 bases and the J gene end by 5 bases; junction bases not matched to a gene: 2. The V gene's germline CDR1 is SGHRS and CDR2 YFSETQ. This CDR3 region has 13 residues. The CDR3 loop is CASSLGQGNEQYF. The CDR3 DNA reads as TGCGCCAGCAGCTTGGGACAGGGTAACGAGCAGTACTTC.

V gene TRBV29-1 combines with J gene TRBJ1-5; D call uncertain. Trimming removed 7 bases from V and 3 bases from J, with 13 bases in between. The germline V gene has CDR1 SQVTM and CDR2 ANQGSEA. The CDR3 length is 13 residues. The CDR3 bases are TGCAGCGCCATAGGCGGGATCAATCAGCCCCAGCATTTT. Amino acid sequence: CSAIGGINQPQHF.

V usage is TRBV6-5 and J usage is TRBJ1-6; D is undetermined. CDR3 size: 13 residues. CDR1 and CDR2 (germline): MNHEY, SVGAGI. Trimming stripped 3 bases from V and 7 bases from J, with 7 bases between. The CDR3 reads CASSYTGNSPLHF. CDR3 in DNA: TGTGCCAGCAGTTATACGGGGAATTCACCCCTCCACTTT.